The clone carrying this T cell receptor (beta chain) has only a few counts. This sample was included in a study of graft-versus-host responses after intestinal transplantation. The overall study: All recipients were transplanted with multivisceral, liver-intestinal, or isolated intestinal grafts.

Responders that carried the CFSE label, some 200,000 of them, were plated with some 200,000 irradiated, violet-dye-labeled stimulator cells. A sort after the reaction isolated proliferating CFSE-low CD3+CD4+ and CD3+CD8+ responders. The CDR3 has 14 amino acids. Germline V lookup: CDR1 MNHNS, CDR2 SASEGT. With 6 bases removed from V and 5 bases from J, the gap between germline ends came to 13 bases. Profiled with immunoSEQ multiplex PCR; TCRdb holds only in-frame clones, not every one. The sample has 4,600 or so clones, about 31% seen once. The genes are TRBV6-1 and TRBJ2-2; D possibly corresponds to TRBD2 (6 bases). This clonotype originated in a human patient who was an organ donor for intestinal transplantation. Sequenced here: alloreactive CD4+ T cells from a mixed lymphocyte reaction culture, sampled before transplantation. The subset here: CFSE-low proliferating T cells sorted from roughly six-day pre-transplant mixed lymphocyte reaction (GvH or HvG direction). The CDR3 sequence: CASSKGLPTGELFF. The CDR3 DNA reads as TGTGCCAGCAGCAAAGGACTACCGACCGGGGAGCTGTTTTTT.